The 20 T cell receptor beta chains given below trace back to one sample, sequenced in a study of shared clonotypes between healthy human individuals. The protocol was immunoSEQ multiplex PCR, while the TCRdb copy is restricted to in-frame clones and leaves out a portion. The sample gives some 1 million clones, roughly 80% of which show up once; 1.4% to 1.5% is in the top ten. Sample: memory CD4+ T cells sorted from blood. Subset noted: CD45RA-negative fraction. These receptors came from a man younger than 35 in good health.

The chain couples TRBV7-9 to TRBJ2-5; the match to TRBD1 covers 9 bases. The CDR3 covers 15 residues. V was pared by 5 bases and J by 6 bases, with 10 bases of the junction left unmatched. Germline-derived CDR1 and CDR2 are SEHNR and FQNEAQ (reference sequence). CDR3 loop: CASSMGQGITKTQYF. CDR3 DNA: TGTGCCAGCAGCATGGGACAGGGAATAACAAAGACCCAGTACTTC.

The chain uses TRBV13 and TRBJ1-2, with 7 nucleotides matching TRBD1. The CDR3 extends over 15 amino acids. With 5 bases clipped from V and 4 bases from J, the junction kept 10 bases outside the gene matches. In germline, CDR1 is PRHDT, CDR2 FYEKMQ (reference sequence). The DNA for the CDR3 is TGTGCCAGCAGCCGAACCCGGGACAGCACCTATGGCTACACCTTC. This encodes CASSRTRDSTYGYTF. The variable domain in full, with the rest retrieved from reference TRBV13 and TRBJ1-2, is AAGVIQSPRHLIKEKRETATLKCYPIPRHDTVYWYQQGPGQDPQFLISFYEKMQSDKGSIPDRFSAQQFSDYHSELNMSSLELGDSALYFCASSRTRDSTYGYTFGSGTRLTVV.

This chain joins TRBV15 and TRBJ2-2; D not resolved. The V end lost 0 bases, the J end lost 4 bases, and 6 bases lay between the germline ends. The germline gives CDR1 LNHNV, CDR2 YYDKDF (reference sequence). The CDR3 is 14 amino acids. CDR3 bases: TGTGCCACCAGCAGAGATGTCTCCACCGGGGAGCTGTTTTTT. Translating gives CATSRDVSTGELFF.

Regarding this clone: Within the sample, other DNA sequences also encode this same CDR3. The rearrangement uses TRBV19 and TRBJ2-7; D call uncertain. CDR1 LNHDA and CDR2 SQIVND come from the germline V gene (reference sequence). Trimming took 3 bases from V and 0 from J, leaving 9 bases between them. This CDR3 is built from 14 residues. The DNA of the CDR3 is TGTGCCAGTAGTATGGGTGGATCCTCCTACGAGCAGTACTTC. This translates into CASSMGGSSYEQYF.

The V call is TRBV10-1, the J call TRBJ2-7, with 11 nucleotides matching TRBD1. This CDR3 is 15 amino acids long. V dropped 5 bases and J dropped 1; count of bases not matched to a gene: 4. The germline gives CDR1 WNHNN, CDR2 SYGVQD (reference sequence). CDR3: CASSTGTGGSYEQYF. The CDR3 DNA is TGCGCCAGCAGTACCGGGACAGGGGGTTCCTACGAGCAGTACTTC.

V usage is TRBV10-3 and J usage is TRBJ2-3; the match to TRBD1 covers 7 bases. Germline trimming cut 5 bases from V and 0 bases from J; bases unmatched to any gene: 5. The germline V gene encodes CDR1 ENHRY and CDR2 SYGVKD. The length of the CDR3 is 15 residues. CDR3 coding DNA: TGTGCCATCAGTCCGACAGGGACCAGCACAGATACGCAGTATTTT. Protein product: CAISPTGTSTDTQYF.

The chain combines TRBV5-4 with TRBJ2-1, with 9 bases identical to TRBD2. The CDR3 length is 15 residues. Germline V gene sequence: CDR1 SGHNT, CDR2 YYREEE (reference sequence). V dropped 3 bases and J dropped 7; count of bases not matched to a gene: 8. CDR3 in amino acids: CASSSSGRFTNEQFF. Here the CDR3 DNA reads TGTGCCAGCAGCTCAAGCGGGAGGTTTACAAATGAGCAGTTCTTC.

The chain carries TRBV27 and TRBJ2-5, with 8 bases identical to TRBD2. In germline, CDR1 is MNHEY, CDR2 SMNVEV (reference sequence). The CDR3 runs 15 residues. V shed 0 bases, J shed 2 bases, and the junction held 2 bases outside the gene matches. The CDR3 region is CASSLSIAGQETQYF. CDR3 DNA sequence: TGTGCCAGCAGTTTATCGATAGCGGGGCAAGAGACCCAGTACTTC.

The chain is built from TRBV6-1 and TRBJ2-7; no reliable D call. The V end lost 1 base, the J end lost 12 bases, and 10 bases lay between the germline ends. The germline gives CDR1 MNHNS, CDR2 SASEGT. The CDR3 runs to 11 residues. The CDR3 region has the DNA TGTGCCAGCAGTGAAGTGGGAACGACGTACTTC. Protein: CASSEVGTTYF.

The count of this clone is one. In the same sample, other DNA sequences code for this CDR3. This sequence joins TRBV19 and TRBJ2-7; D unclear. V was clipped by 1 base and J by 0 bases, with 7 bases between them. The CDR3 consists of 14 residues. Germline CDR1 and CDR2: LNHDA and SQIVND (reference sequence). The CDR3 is CASSIGGSSYEQYF. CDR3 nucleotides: TGTGCCAGTAGTATAGGTGGATCCTCCTACGAGCAGTACTTC.

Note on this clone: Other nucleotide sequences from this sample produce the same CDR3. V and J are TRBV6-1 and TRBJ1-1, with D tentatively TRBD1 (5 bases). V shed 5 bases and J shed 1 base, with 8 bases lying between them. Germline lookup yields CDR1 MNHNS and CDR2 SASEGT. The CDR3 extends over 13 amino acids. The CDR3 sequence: CASSRTGNTEAFF. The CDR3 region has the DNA TGTGCCAGCAGTCGAACAGGGAACACTGAAGCTTTCTTT.

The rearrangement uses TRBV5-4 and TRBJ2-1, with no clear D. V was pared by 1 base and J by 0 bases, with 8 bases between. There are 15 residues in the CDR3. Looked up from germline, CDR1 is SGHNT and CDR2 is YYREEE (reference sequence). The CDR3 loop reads CASSLSRSSYNEQFF. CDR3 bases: TGTGCCAGCAGCTTGAGTCGGAGCTCCTACAATGAGCAGTTCTTC.

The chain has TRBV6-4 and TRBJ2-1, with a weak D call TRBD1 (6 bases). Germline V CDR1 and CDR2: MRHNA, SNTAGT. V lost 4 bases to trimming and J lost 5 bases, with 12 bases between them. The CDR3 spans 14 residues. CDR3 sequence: CASSGGTRHNEQFF. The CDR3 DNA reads TGTGCCAGCAGTGGAGGGACAAGGCACAATGAGCAGTTCTTC.

CDR3: CASSQGQPGRDGYTF. The CDR3 DNA reads as TGCGCCAGCAGCCAAGGACAGCCAGGGCGTGATGGCTACACCTTC. The chain couples TRBV4-3 to TRBJ1-2; D is perhaps TRBD1 (5 bases). The germline V gene encodes CDR1 LGHNA and CDR2 YSLEER. The V end lost 1 base, the J end lost 6 bases, and 15 bases lay between the germline ends. The CDR3 runs 15 residues.

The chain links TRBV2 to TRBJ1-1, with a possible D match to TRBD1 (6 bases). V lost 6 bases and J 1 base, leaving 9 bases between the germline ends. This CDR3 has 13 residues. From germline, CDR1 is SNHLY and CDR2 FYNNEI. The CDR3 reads CASSRGWNTEAFF. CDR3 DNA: TGTGCCAGCAGCAGGGGTTGGAACACTGAAGCTTTCTTT. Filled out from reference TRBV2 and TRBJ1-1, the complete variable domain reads EPEVTQTPSHQVTQMGQEVILRCVPISNHLYFYWYRQILGQKVEFLVSFYNNEISEKSEIFDDQFSVERPDGSNFTLKIRSTKLEDSAMYFCASSRGWNTEAFFGQGTRLTVV.

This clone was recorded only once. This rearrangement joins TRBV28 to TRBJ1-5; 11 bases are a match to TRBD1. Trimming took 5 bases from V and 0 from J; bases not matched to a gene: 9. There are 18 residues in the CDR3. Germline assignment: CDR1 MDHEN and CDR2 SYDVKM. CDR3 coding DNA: TGTGCCAGCAGTCGTAGGACAGGGGGCGCGAGTAGCAATCAGCCCCAGCATTTT. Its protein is CASSRRTGGASSNQPQHF.

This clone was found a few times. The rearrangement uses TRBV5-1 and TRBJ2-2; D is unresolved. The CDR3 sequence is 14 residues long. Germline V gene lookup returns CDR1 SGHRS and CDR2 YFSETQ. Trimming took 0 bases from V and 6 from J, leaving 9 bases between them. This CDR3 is CASSLDSAAGELFF. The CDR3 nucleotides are TGCGCCAGCAGCTTGGATTCGGCGGCCGGGGAGCTGTTTTTT.

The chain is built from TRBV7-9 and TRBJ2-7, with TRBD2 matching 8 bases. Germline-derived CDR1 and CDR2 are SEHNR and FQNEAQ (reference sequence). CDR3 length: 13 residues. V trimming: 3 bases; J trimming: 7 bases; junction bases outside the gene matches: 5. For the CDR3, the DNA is TGTGCCAGCAGCTTCGGGGGGGGCCGGGAGCAGTACTTC. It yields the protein CASSFGGGREQYF.

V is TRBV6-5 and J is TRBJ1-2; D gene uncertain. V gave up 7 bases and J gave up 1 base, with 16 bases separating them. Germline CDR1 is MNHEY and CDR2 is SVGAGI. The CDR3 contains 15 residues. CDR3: CASTSPSSGNYGYTF. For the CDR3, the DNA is TGTGCCAGCACCTCCCCCTCCTCTGGTAACTATGGCTACACCTTC.

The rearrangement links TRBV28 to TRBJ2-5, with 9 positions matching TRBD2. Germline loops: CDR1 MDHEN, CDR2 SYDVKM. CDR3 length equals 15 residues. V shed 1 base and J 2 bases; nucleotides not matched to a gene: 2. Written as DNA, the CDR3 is TGTGCCAGCAGTTTATCGGGACTAGCTCAAGAGACCCAGTACTTC. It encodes CASSLSGLAQETQYF.